The 15 T cell receptor beta chains presented below share a single source sample, sequenced in a study of vaccination and CD4 T cells after COVID-19. Treatment indicated: approximately nine-day PBMC culture with coronavirus spike peptide pools or control peptides (ViraFEST assay). Sequenced with the Oncomine TCR Beta short-read assay was DNA taken from cultured CD4+ T cells. TCRdb called the PCR reads again in MiXCR, with one record for every CDR3 protein. The repertoire holds 13,000 to 15,000 distinct CDR3 sequences, with roughly 29% as singletons. Their cognate antigens are unknown. The sequenced sample consisted of cultured CD4+ T cells from blood. The receptors come from a human donor with COVID-19.

The genes are TRBV2 and TRBJ2-1, with 10 bases aligning to TRBD2. The CDR3 contains 14 residues. J lost 5 bases, V lost 4 bases, and 2 bases had no gene match. Germline CDR1 reads SNHLY; CDR2 reads FYNNEI. The CDR3 DNA follows: TGTGCCAGCAGTGTACTAGCGGGGAACAATGAGCAGTTCTTC. It translates to CASSVLAGNNEQFF.

The chain uses TRBV29-1 and TRBJ1-5, with 8 bases fitting TRBD1. Germline V gene sequence: CDR1 SQVTM, CDR2 ANQGSEA. Trimming cost V 7 bases and J 0 bases; bases outside gene matches: 2. The length of the CDR3 is 13 residues. The CDR3 region has the DNA TGCAGCGGCAGGGGGCCTAGCAATCAGCCCCAGCATTTT. Its protein is CSGRGPSNQPQHF.

The chain combines TRBV27 with TRBJ1-1; D is ambiguous. Germline assignment: CDR1 MNHEY and CDR2 SMNVEV (reference sequence). CDR3 length: 13 amino acids. Between the trimmed V and J ends, which lost 5 bases and 2 bases, there was a span of 9 bases. The CDR3 DNA is TGTGCCAGCAGTCTCGTACCTAACACTGAAGCTTTCTTT. This sequence encodes CASSLVPNTEAFF.

This clonotype has just a few counts. The gene calls are TRBV20-1 and TRBJ2-1; 10 bases agree with TRBD1. With 0 bases clipped from V and 4 bases from J, the junction kept 12 bases outside the gene matches. This CDR3 is 18 amino acids long. The germline gives CDR1 DFQATT, CDR2 SNEGSKA (reference sequence). In DNA form, the CDR3 reads TGCAGTGCTAGAGATGACCGACCGGGACAGGGGATTTACAATGAGCAGTTCTTC. Translated: CSARDDRPGQGIYNEQFF.

This clonotype occurred once. This chain joins TRBV5-1 and TRBJ2-3; TRBD1 aligns across 11 bases. In germline, CDR1 is SGHRS, CDR2 YFSETQ. V lost 5 bases and J lost 4; bases outside the gene matches: 9. The CDR3 spans 16 residues. CDR3 residues: CASRSTGTGGADTQYF. Here the CDR3 DNA reads TGCGCCAGCAGATCGACCGGGACAGGGGGTGCAGATACGCAGTATTTT. The variable domain in full, with the rest retrieved from reference TRBV5-1 and TRBJ2-3, is KAGVTQTPRYLIKTRGQQVTLSCSPISGHRSVSWYQQTPGQGLQFLFEYFSETQRNKGNFPGRFSGRQFSNSRSEMNVSTLELGDSALYLCASRSTGTGGADTQYFGPGTRLTVL.

This chain joins TRBV6-1 and TRBJ1-3; D gene unclear. V was shortened by 10 bases and J by 0 bases, with 19 bases between the two germline ends. Germline CDR1 MNHNS, CDR2 SASEGT. CDR3 length: 16 amino acids. CDR3 in amino acids: CAITAGVGSSGNTIYF. In nucleotides, the CDR3 is TGTGCCATAACTGCGGGTGTGGGGAGCTCTGGAAACACCATATATTTT.

In its sample, this clonotype was seen a few times. The rearrangement joins TRBV30 to TRBJ1-6; 8 bases agree with TRBD1. The CDR3 has 17 amino acids. V shed 3 bases and J 1 base; nucleotides not matched to a gene: 8. Per germline, CDR1 GTSNPN and CDR2 SVGIG (reference sequence). DNA of the CDR3: TGTGCCTGGAGCATCGACAGGGGAGTATCCTATAATTCACCCCTCCACTTT. This codes for CAWSIDRGVSYNSPLHF.

The chain joins TRBV27 to TRBJ2-2; D remains unclear. The germline V gene has CDR1 MNHEY and CDR2 SMNVEV (reference sequence). Trimming took off 3 bases at V and 5 bases at J, with 16 bases between the two ends. This CDR3 has 16 amino acids. The CDR3 is CASSLPSGGTTGELFF. The CDR3 DNA sequence: TGTGCCAGCAGTTTGCCCTCGGGCGGTACTACCGGGGAGCTGTTTTTT.

This clonotype has more than one count but fewer than ten. This chain uses TRBV12-3 or TRBV12-4 with TRBJ2-4; D call uncertain. The CDR3 spans 17 residues. The V gene lost 5 bases and the J gene lost 0 bases, with 17 bases spanning the gap. CDR3 nucleotides: TGTGCCAGCAGTGCCGAAGGTGAAGGGCCAGCCAAAAACATTCAGTACTTC. It specifies CASSAEGEGPAKNIQYF.

The chain recombines TRBV2 with TRBJ2-2; D uncertain. V was cut by 0 bases and J by 5 bases, with 7 bases left in between. The CDR3 has 14 residues. Germline V gene sequence: CDR1 SNHLY, CDR2 FYNNEI. Here the CDR3 reads CASSEALRTGELFF. In nucleotides, the CDR3 is TGTGCCAGCAGTGAAGCGCTTCGGACCGGGGAGCTGTTTTTT.

This clonotype was picked up a small number of times. This chain joins TRBV6-1 and TRBJ2-5, with 7 bases matching TRBD1. The V gene end was trimmed by 7 bases and the J gene end by 4 bases; junction bases not matched to a gene: 9. There are 14 residues in the CDR3. CDR1 and CDR2 from the germline V gene are MNHNS and SASEGT. The chain's CDR3 is CASTRDSSRETQYF. CDR3 bases: TGTGCCAGCACCCGGGACAGCAGTCGAGAGACCCAGTACTTC.

The chain joins TRBV4-2 to TRBJ2-7; maybe TRBD2 (6 bases). Trimming took 0 bases from V and 9 from J, leaving 9 bases between them. In germline, CDR1 is LGHNA, CDR2 YNFKEQ. CDR3 length: 12 residues. In DNA, the CDR3 is TGTGCCAGCAGCCAAGATGGGGGGTGGCAGTACTTC. Translated: CASSQDGGWQYF.

The rearrangement uses TRBV6-2 or TRBV6-3 and TRBJ2-4, with 10 bases matching TRBD2. Trimming took 4 bases from V and 9 from J; bases not matched to a gene: 9. The CDR3 is made up of 15 amino acids. CDR1 MNHEY and CDR2 SVGEGT come from the germline V gene. The CDR3 DNA is TGTGCCAGCAGTTCCAGCGGGGGGGCTGTAGGCATTCAGTACTTC. As protein: CASSSSGGAVGIQYF.

This clonotype was counted a few times. The J gene is TRBJ2-7, the V gene TRBV20-1; D remains ambiguous. This CDR3 contains 12 residues. Per the germline V gene, CDR1 is DFQATT and CDR2 is SNEGSKA (reference sequence). The V and J ends lost 6 bases and 3 bases respectively, with 12 bases between them. For the CDR3, the DNA is TGCAGTGCCACAAGCATAAGCTACGAGCAGTACTTC. Its translation: CSATSISYEQYF.

There are a few counts of this clonotype. V and J are TRBV11-2 and TRBJ2-1, with D possibly matching TRBD2 (5 bases). The end of the DNA is better explained by TRBJ2-7, so the J call may be wrong. This CDR3 is 15 amino acids long. Per germline, CDR1 SGHAT and CDR2 FQNNGV. The CDR3 sequence is CASSLDRTPSYEQYF. The CDR3 region has the DNA TGTGCCAGCAGCTTAGACCGGACTCCCTCCTACGAGCAGTACTTC.